This TCR beta chain was sequenced during a study of blood T cell repertoires in COVID-19. Across the study: The United States, Italy and Spain were the sources of the acute and convalescent COVID-19 samples. From T cells, B-cell-depleted T cells, or PBMCs came the material, which was cDNA or gDNA.

Under the authors' procedure: Quantification of nucleated cells was approximated via reference gene primer amplification. Sequenced by immunoSEQ multiplex PCR; TCRdb stores in-frame clones only, minus some. That table supplies the V and J calls and clone size; D and trimming were determined from the DNA. There are under 250,000 clones in the sample; around three quarters occur only once, and roughly 6.7% lies in the top ten. The receptor's source is a woman in her 70s with acute or convalescent COVID-19. The specimen sequenced was peripheral blood.

The CDR3 is CASSEGGYSTGELFF. DNA of the CDR3: TGTGCCAGCAGTGAAGGAGGGTATTCCACCGGGGAGCTGTTTTTT. V is TRBV2 and J is TRBJ2-2, with TRBD2 as a possible D gene (5 bases). From germline, CDR1 is SNHLY and CDR2 FYNNEI. This CDR3 contains 15 residues. V was pared by 1 base and J by 4 bases, with 10 bases between.